Listed below are T cell receptor beta chains from one sample, sequenced in a study of CD8 T cells in Susac syndrome. TCRdb recomputed calls from the immunoSEQ multiplex PCR reads with MiXCR, one row per CDR3 protein. The table has around 50,000 distinct CDR3 sequences, 80% to 95% seen once. Sequenced material: CD8+ T cells from PBMCs. Receptor source: a human donor in good health. The CDR3 runs from the conserved cysteine through the conserved F or W. The order of the fields is D gene, clone size, V gene, J gene, CDR3 length, CDR3 protein, CDR3 DNA. D genes are given only for firm matches. Expanded clones are given a class, and other clones once, few, many or no size at all.

>.|.|TRBV12-3/TRBV12-4|TRBJ2-1|18
CASSSLGDSRESYNEQFF
TGTGCCAGCAGTTCCTTAGGCGACTCTAGGGAATCCTACAATGAGCAGTTCTTC
>TRBD2|.|TRBV29-1|TRBJ2-1|21
CSVLGLAGGIGSRSSYNEQFF
TGCAGCGTCCTAGGACTAGCGGGAGGGATCGGAAGCAGAAGCTCCTACAATGAGCAGTTCTTC
>.|.|TRBV11-2|TRBJ1-5|13
CASSLGAGQPQHF
TGTGCCAGCAGCTTAGGGGCAGGTCAGCCCCAGCATTTT
>TRBD2|.|TRBV7-9|TRBJ2-3|16
CASSGPGTTVRDTQYF
TGTGCCAGCAGCGGTCCCGGGACTACCGTACGAGATACGCAGTATTTT
>TRBD2|.|TRBV12-3/TRBV12-4|TRBJ2-3|15
CASRQSGSGTDTQYF
TGTGCCAGCAGACAGAGCGGGAGTGGCACAGATACGCAGTATTTT
>.|.|TRBV19|TRBJ1-2|14
CASSRYTGLDGYTF
TGTGCCAGTAGTCGATACACAGGGCTCGATGGCTACACCTTC
>.|.|TRBV29-1|TRBJ1-1|11
CSVPFGLEAFF
TGCAGCGTTCCCTTCGGCCTTGAAGCTTTCTTT
>TRBD2|few|TRBV19|TRBJ2-1|14
CASTIWAGGDEQFF
TGTGCCAGTACCATTTGGGCGGGAGGGGATGAGCAGTTCTTC
>.|.|TRBV20-1|TRBJ1-1|12
CSASRGVTEAFF
TGCAGTGCCTCGCGAGGGGTCACTGAAGCTTTCTTT
>.|.|TRBV7-9|TRBJ2-7|12
CASSGGVPEQYF
TGTGCCAGCAGTGGTGGCGTCCCCGAGCAGTACTTC
>.|.|TRBV4-1|TRBJ1-3|15
CASSQEPSGGNTIYF
TGCGCCAGCAGCCAAGAGCCGTCCGGTGGAAACACCATATATTTT
>.|.|TRBV10-2|TRBJ1-1|13
CASSVTVNTEAFF
TGCGCCAGCAGCGTTACAGTGAACACTGAAGCTTTCTTT
>.|few|TRBV23-1|TRBJ2-1|17
CASSQRGGTLTYNEQFF
TGCGCCAGCAGTCAACGCGGCGGGACCCTCACCTACAATGAGCAGTTCTTC
>.|.|TRBV9|TRBJ1-5|14
CASSVGRGGQPQHF
TGTGCCAGCAGCGTAGGAAGGGGGGGCCAGCCCCAGCATTTT
>TRBD2|.|TRBV29-1|TRBJ2-1|16
CSVEGLESGSYNEQFF
TGCAGCGTTGAAGGCCTGGAGAGCGGGAGTTACAATGAGCAGTTCTTC
>TRBD2|.|TRBV6-5|TRBJ2-1|16
CASSYPGGSLNNEQFF
TGTGCCAGCAGTTACCCCGGCGGGAGCTTAAACAATGAGCAGTTCTTC
>.|.|TRBV11-2|TRBJ1-5|15
CASSLGANSNQPQHF
TGTGCCAGCAGCTTAGGGGCGAATAGCAATCAGCCCCAGCATTTT
>.|.|TRBV2|TRBJ2-1|14
CASRVPGLPNEQFF
TGTGCCAGCAGAGTCCCGGGACTCCCCAATGAGCAGTTCTTC
>.|once|TRBV7-2|TRBJ2-1|18
CASSLITGRLNSYNEQFF
TGTGCCAGCAGCTTAATCACCGGCCGACTAAACTCCTACAATGAGCAGTTCTTC
>TRBD1|.|TRBV4-1|TRBJ2-3|17
CASSQGDTGGVTDTQYF
TGCGCCAGCAGCCAAGGCGATACAGGGGGCGTCACAGATACGCAGTATTTT
>TRBD1|once|TRBV7-6|TRBJ1-2|15
CASSVGTDPNYGYTF
TGTGCCAGCAGCGTTGGGACAGATCCTAACTATGGCTACACCTTC
>TRBD2|.|TRBV7-2|TRBJ2-2|18
CASSDLWGLAGEGGELFF
TGTGCCAGCAGCGATTTATGGGGACTAGCGGGAGAGGGCGGGGAGCTGTTTTTT
>.|.|TRBV19|TRBJ2-1|14
CASSIAGTYNEQFF
TGTGCCAGTAGTATAGCGGGAACCTACAATGAGCAGTTCTTC
>.|once|TRBV12-3/TRBV12-4|TRBJ1-3|12
CASSANGNTIYF
TGTGCCAGCAGTGCCAATGGAAACACCATATATTTT
>TRBD1|.|TRBV2|TRBJ1-4|15
CASSDRTGHAEKLFF
TGTGCCAGCAGTGATCGGACAGGCCATGCGGAAAAACTGTTTTTT
>TRBD2|.|TRBV6-5|TRBJ2-1|15
CASRYTSGAYNEQFF
TGTGCCAGCAGGTATACTAGCGGGGCTTACAATGAGCAGTTCTTC
>.|.|TRBV11-2|TRBJ2-1|18
CASSLGFRGRSPYNEQFF
TGTGCCAGCAGCTTGGGTTTCCGCGGCCGCTCTCCTTACAATGAGCAGTTCTTC
>.|.|TRBV9|TRBJ2-6|15
CASSVEVSGANVLTF
TGTGCCAGCAGCGTAGAAGTGAGTGGGGCCAACGTCCTGACTTTC
>.|.|TRBV7-2|TRBJ2-5|13
CASSDGRQETQYF
TGTGCCAGCAGCGACGGGCGCCAAGAGACCCAGTACTTC
>TRBD2|.|TRBV7-9|TRBJ2-7|13
CASSPGGLGEQYF
TGTGCCAGCAGCCCGGGGGGGTTGGGCGAGCAGTACTTC
>TRBD1|.|TRBV5-1|TRBJ2-2|18
CASSLGKGQPLNTGELFF
TGCGCCAGCAGCTTGGGAAAGGGACAGCCCCTGAACACCGGGGAGCTGTTTTTT
>.|.|TRBV2|TRBJ1-3|15
CASSDQGRSGNTIYF
TGTGCCAGCAGTGACCAGGGCCGCTCTGGAAACACCATATATTTT
>TRBD2|.|TRBV6-4|TRBJ2-2|15
CASSEAGGATGELFF
TGTGCCAGCAGTGAAGCGGGAGGGGCCACCGGGGAGCTGTTTTTT
>TRBD1|.|TRBV5-1|TRBJ2-5|16
CASRQTGGGRQETQYF
TGCGCCAGCAGACAAACAGGGGGCGGTAGGCAAGAGACCCAGTACTTC
>TRBD2|.|TRBV7-2|TRBJ2-3|17
CASSYPGLAGGPHTQYF
TGTGCCAGCAGCTACCCGGGACTAGCGGGAGGGCCCCATACGCAGTATTTT
>.|.|TRBV29-1|TRBJ1-1|11
CSVEWNTEAFF
TGCAGCGTTGAGTGGAACACTGAAGCTTTCTTT
>.|.|TRBV30|TRBJ2-1|19
CAWSTPPAKGRGWYNEQFF
TGTGCCTGGAGTACCCCCCCCGCGAAGGGCCGGGGGTGGTACAATGAGCAGTTCTTC
>.|.|TRBV7-9|TRBJ1-1|15
CASILLEIGLTEAFF
TGTGCCAGCATCTTATTGGAAATAGGGCTCACTGAAGCTTTCTTT
>TRBD2|.|TRBV10-3|TRBJ2-3|16
CAISDGAGGTADTQYF
TGTGCCATCAGTGATGGTGCGGGAGGAACGGCAGATACGCAGTATTTT
>TRBD1|.|TRBV7-9|TRBJ1-2|14
CASSQAGTGHGYTF
TGTGCCAGCAGCCAAGCCGGGACAGGGCACGGCTACACCTTC
>.|few|TRBV11-2|TRBJ2-7|15
CASSPEGDGTYEQYF
TGTGCCAGCAGCCCCGAGGGGGATGGGACCTACGAGCAGTACTTC
>TRBD2|.|TRBV7-2|TRBJ2-5|16
CASSSRLAGVMETQYF
TGTGCCAGCAGCTCCCGACTAGCGGGAGTGATGGAGACCCAGTACTTC
>TRBD2|.|TRBV6-6|TRBJ2-7|16
CASSYSETSGIYEQYF
TGTGCCAGCAGTTACTCCGAGACTAGCGGGATCTACGAGCAGTACTTC
>TRBD2|.|TRBV3-1|TRBJ2-2|17
CASSPGLAGSNTGELFF
TGTGCCAGCAGCCCGGGACTAGCGGGATCGAACACCGGGGAGCTGTTTTTT
>.|.|TRBV19|TRBJ1-4|13
CASSASTEEKLFF
TGTGCCAGTAGTGCCTCGACAGAAGAAAAACTGTTTTTT
>.|.|TRBV29-1|TRBJ2-3|10
CSGIADTQYF
TGCAGCGGGATCGCAGATACGCAGTATTTT
>.|once|TRBV7-9|TRBJ1-2|12
CASMLQSYGYTF
TGTGCCAGCATGCTACAGAGCTATGGCTACACCTTC
>.|.|TRBV19|TRBJ1-5|14
CASSIRDGNQPQHF
TGTGCCAGTAGTATCCGGGACGGCAATCAGCCCCAGCATTTT
>TRBD1|.|TRBV20-1|TRBJ1-1|13
CSARDGWTGTYPF
TGCAGTGCTAGAGATGGTTGGACAGGGACATACCCGTTT
>.|few|TRBV9|TRBJ2-1|16
CASSEDYLSSYNEQFF
TGTGCCAGCAGCGAGGACTACTTGAGCTCCTACAATGAGCAGTTCTTC
>TRBD1|.|TRBV6-2/TRBV6-3|TRBJ1-2|15
CASSSFNRGLYGYTF
TGTGCCAGCAGTTCGTTCAACAGGGGACTCTATGGCTACACCTTC
>.|.|TRBV20-1|TRBJ1-2|13
CSARPHSTYGYTF
TGCAGTGCTAGACCTCACAGTACCTATGGCTACACCTTC
>.|.|TRBV19|TRBJ2-1|13
CASSWDLYNEQFF
TGTGCCAGTAGCTGGGACCTTTACAATGAGCAGTTCTTC